The 5 T cell receptor beta chains in this list originate from one sample, sequenced in a study of breast tumors, draining lymph nodes, adjacent tissues. The lymph nodes were axillary draining lymph nodes from breast cancer patients. TCRdb re-derived calls from the multiplex PCR reads in MiXCR, one entry per CDR3 protein. The sample records approximately 130,000 distinct CDR3 sequences, 20% to 25% being singletons. The specimen sequenced was axillary lymph node tissue. The source of these receptors is a female donor with breast cancer. Some clones in this sample may be carry-over from other donors' samples.

The chain is built from TRBV19 and TRBJ2-3, with 9 bases fitting TRBD1. Germline-derived CDR1 and CDR2 are LNHDA and SQIVND (reference sequence). The CDR3 is 14 residues long. V was pared by 8 bases and J by 2 bases, with 5 bases of the junction left unmatched. The CDR3 DNA follows: TGTGCCAGTGAGGACAGGGGCCCCACAGATACGCAGTATTTT. This sequence encodes CASEDRGPTDTQYF.

Many counts were recorded for this clonotype. The V and J genes are TRBV2 and TRBJ2-6; D unclear. Germline CDR1 SNHLY, CDR2 FYNNEI. V shed 4 bases and J shed 2 bases, with 0 bases lying between them. This CDR3 comprises 12 residues. CDR3 protein: CASSAGANVLTF. The CDR3 coding sequence is TGTGCCAGCAGTGCTGGGGCCAACGTCCTGACTTTC.

This clonotype occurred many times. This sequence joins TRBV4-1 and TRBJ2-1; D may be TRBD1 (6 bases). Trimming left V 3 bases short and J 0 bases short, with 9 bases between. The CDR3 runs to 15 residues. Germline V gene data show CDR1 as MGHRA and CDR2 as YSYEKL. The chain's CDR3 is CASSQETGSYNEQFF. The CDR3, as DNA: TGCGCCAGCAGCCAGGAGACAGGCTCCTACAATGAGCAGTTCTTC.

At least ten counts were recorded for this clonotype. CDR3 in DNA: TGTGCCAGTAGTATAGCCCTCGGGCCAGATACGCAGTATTTT. It yields the protein CASSIALGPDTQYF. The chain uses TRBV19 and TRBJ2-3; D unclear. Trimming removed 1 base at V and 4 bases at J, with 9 bases between. The CDR3 is 14 amino acids. Per the germline V gene, CDR1 is LNHDA and CDR2 is SQIVND (reference sequence).

With regard to this clonotype: A much larger clone differs from this one at a single base, so this may be a read error. The genes are TRBV5-4 and TRBJ2-5, with D unresolved. The CDR3 spans 12 residues. CDR1 is SGHNT and CDR2 is YYREEE in the germline V gene (reference sequence). CDR3 nucleotides: TGTGTCAGCAGCTCCGTAGGAGAGACCCAGTACTTC. It codes for CVSSSVGETQYF.